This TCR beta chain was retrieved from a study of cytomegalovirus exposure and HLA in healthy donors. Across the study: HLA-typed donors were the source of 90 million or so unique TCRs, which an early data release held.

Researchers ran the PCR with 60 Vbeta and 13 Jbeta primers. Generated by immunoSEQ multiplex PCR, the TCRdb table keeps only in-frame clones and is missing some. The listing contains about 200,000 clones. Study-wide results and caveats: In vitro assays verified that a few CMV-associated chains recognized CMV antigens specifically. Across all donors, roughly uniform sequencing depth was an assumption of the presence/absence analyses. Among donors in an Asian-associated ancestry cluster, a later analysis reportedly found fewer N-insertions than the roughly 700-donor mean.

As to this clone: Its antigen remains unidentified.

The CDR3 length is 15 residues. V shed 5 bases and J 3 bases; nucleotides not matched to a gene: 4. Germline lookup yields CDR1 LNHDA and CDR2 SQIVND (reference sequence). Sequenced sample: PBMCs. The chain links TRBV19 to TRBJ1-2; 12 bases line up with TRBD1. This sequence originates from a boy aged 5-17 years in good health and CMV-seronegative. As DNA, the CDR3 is TGTGCCAGTAGTCCCGGGACAGGGGGCCACTATGGCTACACCTTC. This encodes CASSPGTGGHYGYTF.